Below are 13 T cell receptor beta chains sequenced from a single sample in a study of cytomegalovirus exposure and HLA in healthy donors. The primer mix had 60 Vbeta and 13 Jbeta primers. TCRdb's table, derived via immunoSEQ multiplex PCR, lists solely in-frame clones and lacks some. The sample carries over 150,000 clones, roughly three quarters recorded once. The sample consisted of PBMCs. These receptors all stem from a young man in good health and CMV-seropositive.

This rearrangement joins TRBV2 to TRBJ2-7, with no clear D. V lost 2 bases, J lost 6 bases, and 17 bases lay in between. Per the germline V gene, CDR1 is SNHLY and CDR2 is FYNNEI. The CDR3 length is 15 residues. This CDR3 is CASSEFAAGSAEQYF. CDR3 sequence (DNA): TGTGCCAGCAGTGAATTCGCTGCCGGGTCCGCCGAGCAGTACTTC.

The CDR3 DNA is TGTGCCAGCAGTTTGCAGTCCTACGAGCAGTACTTC. This encodes CASSLQSYEQYF. The chain employs TRBV28 and TRBJ2-7; D gene uncertain. Germline loops: CDR1 MDHEN, CDR2 SYDVKM. Trimming shortened V by 3 bases and J by 1 base, and 4 bases separated the two germline ends. CDR3 length: 12 amino acids.

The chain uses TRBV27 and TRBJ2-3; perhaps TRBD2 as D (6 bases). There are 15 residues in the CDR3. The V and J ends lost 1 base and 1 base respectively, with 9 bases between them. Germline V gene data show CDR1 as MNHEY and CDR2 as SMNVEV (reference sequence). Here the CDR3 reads CASSLWPSGTDTQYF. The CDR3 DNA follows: TGTGCCAGCAGTTTATGGCCTAGCGGCACAGATACGCAGTATTTT.

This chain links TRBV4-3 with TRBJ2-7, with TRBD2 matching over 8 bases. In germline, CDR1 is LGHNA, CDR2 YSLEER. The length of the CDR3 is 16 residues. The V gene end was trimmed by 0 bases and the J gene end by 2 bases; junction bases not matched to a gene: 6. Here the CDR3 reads CASSQEAGVFTYEQYF. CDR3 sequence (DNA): TGCGCCAGCAGCCAAGAAGCGGGGGTTTTCACCTACGAGCAGTACTTC.

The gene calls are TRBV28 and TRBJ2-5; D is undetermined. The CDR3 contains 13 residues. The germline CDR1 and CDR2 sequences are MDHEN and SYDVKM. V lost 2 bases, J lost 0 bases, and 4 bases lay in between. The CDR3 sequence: CASSLSYQETQYF. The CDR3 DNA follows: TGTGCCAGCAGTTTAAGCTACCAAGAGACCCAGTACTTC.

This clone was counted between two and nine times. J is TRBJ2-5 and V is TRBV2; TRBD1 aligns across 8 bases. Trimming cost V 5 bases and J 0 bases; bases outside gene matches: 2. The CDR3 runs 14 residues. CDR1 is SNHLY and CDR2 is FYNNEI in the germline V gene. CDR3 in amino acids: CASSYRGYQETQYF. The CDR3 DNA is TGTGCCAGCAGTTACAGGGGGTACCAAGAGACCCAGTACTTC.

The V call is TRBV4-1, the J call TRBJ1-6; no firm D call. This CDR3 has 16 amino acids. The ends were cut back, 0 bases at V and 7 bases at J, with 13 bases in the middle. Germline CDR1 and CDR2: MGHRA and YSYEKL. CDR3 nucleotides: TGCGCCAGCAGCCAAGATGGGCCAGGCTCAAATTCACCCCTCCACTTT. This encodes CASSQDGPGSNSPLHF.

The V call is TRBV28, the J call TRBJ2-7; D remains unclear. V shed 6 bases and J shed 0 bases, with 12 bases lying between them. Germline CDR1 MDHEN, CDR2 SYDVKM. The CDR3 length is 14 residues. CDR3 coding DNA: TGTGCCAGCAGCCCAACGTTGAGCTCCTACGAGCAGTACTTC. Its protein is CASSPTLSSYEQYF.

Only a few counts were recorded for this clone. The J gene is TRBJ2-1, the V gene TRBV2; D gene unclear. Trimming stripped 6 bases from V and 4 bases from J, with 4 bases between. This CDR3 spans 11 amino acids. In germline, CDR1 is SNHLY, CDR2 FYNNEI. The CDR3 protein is CASSVYNEQFF. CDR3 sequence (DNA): TGTGCCAGCAGCGTGTACAATGAGCAGTTCTTC. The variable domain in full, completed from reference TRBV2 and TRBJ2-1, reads EPEVTQTPSHQVTQMGQEVILRCVPISNHLYFYWYRQILGQKVEFLVSFYNNEISEKSEIFDDQFSVERPDGSNFTLKIRSTKLEDSAMYFCASSVYNEQFFGPGTRLTVL.

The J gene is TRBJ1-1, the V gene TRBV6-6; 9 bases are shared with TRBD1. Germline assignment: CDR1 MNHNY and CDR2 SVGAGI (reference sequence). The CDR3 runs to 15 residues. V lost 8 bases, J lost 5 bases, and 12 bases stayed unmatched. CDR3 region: CASGVNRGRGTEAFF. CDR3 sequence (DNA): TGTGCCAGCGGGGTCAACAGGGGGCGAGGGACTGAAGCTTTCTTT.

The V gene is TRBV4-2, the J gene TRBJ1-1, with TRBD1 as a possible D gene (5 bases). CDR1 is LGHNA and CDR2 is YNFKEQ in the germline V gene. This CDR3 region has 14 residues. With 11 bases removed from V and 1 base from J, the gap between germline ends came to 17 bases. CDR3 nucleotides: TGTGCCTCGACGGGGGAGGTTCGGAACACTGAAGCTTTCTTT. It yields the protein CASTGEVRNTEAFF.

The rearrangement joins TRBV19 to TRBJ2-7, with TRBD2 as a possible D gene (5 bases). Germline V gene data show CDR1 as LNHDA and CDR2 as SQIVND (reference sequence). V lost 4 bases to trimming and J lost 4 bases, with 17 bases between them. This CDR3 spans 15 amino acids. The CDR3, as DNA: TGTGCCAGTAGTAGCCGCTCGAGGACTCCTTACGAGCAGTACTTC. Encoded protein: CASSSRSRTPYEQYF. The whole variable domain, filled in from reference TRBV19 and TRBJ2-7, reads DGGITQSPKYLFRKEGQNVTLSCEQNLNHDAMYWYRQDPGQGLRLIYYSQIVNDFQKGDIAEGYSVSREKKESFPLTVTSAQKNPTAFYLCASSSRSRTPYEQYFGPGTRLTVT.

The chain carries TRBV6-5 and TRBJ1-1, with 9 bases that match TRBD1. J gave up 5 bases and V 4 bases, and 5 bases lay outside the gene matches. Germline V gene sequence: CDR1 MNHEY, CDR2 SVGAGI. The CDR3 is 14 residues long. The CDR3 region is CASSSLTGGTEAFF. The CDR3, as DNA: TGTGCCAGCAGTTCCTTGACAGGGGGTACTGAAGCTTTCTTT.